A selection of T cell receptor beta chains follows, all from one sample in a study of human T cells and chemical hapten exposure. TCRdb analysed the RACE reads with MiXCR anew, one entry per CDR3 protein. This table has tens of thousands of distinct CDR3 sequences, 10% appearing once. The starting material was whole blood, obtained in connection with sensitization to the hapten diphenylcyclopropenone (DPC). The receptors were gathered from a woman in her 50s with alopecia areata. Some clones in this sample may be carry-over from other donors' samples. The CDR3 runs from the conserved cysteine through the conserved F or W. A D gene is named only where the DNA matches it firmly. A row's size may be missing; if present it is once, few, many or a size class.

D: -; V: TRBV12-3/TRBV12-4; size: -; J: TRBJ1-6; CDR3: CASRGGQFNSPLHF; DNA: TGTGCCAGCAGGGGGGGTCAGTTTAATTCACCCCTCCACTTT
D: -; V: TRBV11-3; size: few; J: TRBJ2-3; CDR3: CASSLAGEDTQYF; DNA: TGTGCCAGCAGCTTAGCGGGAGAAGATACGCAGTATTTT
D: TRBD2; V: TRBV28; size: -; J: TRBJ2-3; CDR3: CASRASGRGTDTQYF; DNA: TGTGCCAGCAGAGCGAGCGGGAGAGGCACAGATACGCAGTATTTT
D: TRBD2; V: TRBV18; size: few; J: TRBJ2-4; CDR3: CASSPTSSKNIQYF; DNA: TGTGCCAGCTCGCCGACTAGCAGTAAAAACATTCAGTACTTC
D: -; V: TRBV2; size: many; J: TRBJ1-4; CDR3: CASSENSSEKLFF; DNA: TGTGCCAGCAGTGAAAACAGTTCCGAGAAACTGTTTTTT
D: -; V: TRBV24-1; size: many; J: TRBJ2-1; CDR3: CATSDPGAGKRQFF; DNA: TGTGCCACCAGTGATCCCGGGGCCGGGAAGAGGCAGTTCTTC
D: TRBD2; V: TRBV7-9; size: -; J: TRBJ2-3; CDR3: CASSKLAGRSDTQYF; DNA: TGTGCCAGCAGCAAGCTAGCGGGAAGGTCAGATACGCAGTATTTT
D: TRBD2; V: TRBV7-6; size: -; J: TRBJ2-1; CDR3: CASSFGLAGLSYNEQFF; DNA: TGTGCCAGCAGCTTTGGACTAGCGGGCCTCTCTTACAATGAGCAGTTCTTC
D: TRBD1; V: TRBV7-2; size: few; J: TRBJ2-5; CDR3: CASSLGGQLQETQYF; DNA: TGTGCCAGCAGCTTAGGGGGACAGCTACAAGAGACCCAGTACTTC
D: TRBD2; V: TRBV20-1; size: once; J: TRBJ2-1; CDR3: CSATLGLADNEQFF; DNA: TGCAGTGCTACCCTGGGACTAGCGGACAATGAGCAGTTCTTC
D: -; V: TRBV21-1; size: many; J: TRBJ2-1; CDR3: CASSKGASGLTPYNEQFF; DNA: TGTGCCAGCAGCAAAGGAGCTTCGGGACTAACCCCCTACAATGAGCAGTTCTTC
D: -; V: TRBV19; size: -; J: TRBJ2-5; CDR3: CASSNTYQETQYF; DNA: TGTGCCAGTAGTAACACGTACCAAGAGACCCAGTACTTC
D: TRBD1; V: TRBV12-3/TRBV12-4; size: many; J: TRBJ2-1; CDR3: CASRTRTGLWEQFF; DNA: TGTGCCAGCAGGACCAGGACAGGCCTGTGGGAGCAGTTCTTC
D: -; V: TRBV10-1; size: few; J: TRBJ2-2; CDR3: CASSPNPSGIANTGELFF; DNA: TGCGCCAGCAGTCCCAACCCCTCCGGGATCGCGAACACCGGGGAGCTGTTTTTT
D: -; V: TRBV11-2; size: -; J: TRBJ1-5; CDR3: CASSIGRDQPQHF; DNA: TGTGCCAGCAGCATAGGCAGGGATCAGCCCCAGCATTTT
D: -; V: TRBV5-6; size: once; J: TRBJ1-1; CDR3: CASSLTRDTEAFF; DNA: TGTGCCAGCAGTTTGACACGGGACACTGAAGCTTTCTTT
D: -; V: TRBV7-9; size: -; J: TRBJ2-7; CDR3: CASSTTTRAYEQYF; DNA: TGTGCCAGCAGCACCACCACTAGGGCCTACGAGCAGTACTTC
D: TRBD2; V: TRBV20-1; size: few; J: TRBJ2-7; CDR3: CSARAGLAGGREQYF; DNA: TGCAGTGCTAGAGCAGGGCTAGCGGGAGGTCGCGAGCAGTACTTC
D: -; V: TRBV4-3; size: many; J: TRBJ2-1; CDR3: CASSQEWTGRNEQFF; DNA: TGCGCCAGCAGCCAAGAATGGACGGGTAGGAATGAGCAGTTCTTC
D: -; V: TRBV29-1; size: many; J: TRBJ1-2; CDR3: CSAGVGGNYGYTF; DNA: TGCAGCGCCGGGGTAGGGGGTAACTATGGCTACACCTTC
D: TRBD2; V: TRBV12-3/TRBV12-4; size: few; J: TRBJ2-5; CDR3: CASTPATSGRRETQYF; DNA: TGTGCCAGCACCCCAGCGACTAGCGGGAGGAGAGAGACCCAGTACTTC
D: -; V: TRBV4-1; size: -; J: TRBJ1-5; CDR3: CASSQDRAEDQPQHF; DNA: TGCGCCAGCAGCCAAGACAGGGCTGAAGATCAGCCCCAGCATTTT
D: TRBD2; V: TRBV27; size: -; J: TRBJ2-7; CDR3: CASSLLGTSGHEQYF; DNA: TGTGCCAGCAGTTTACTCGGGACTAGCGGGCACGAGCAGTACTTC
D: TRBD2; V: TRBV7-2; size: many; J: TRBJ2-1; CDR3: CASSFMASGTNEQFF; DNA: TGTGCCAGCAGCTTTATGGCTAGCGGGACAAATGAGCAGTTCTTC
D: TRBD1; V: TRBV28; size: -; J: TRBJ1-1; CDR3: CASNLSQGPAGEAFF; DNA: TGTGCCAGCAATCTGTCACAGGGGCCCGCAGGTGAAGCTTTCTTT
D: -; V: TRBV6-6; size: few; J: TRBJ1-1; CDR3: CASQRRNTEAFF; DNA: TGTGCCAGCCAGCGAAGGAACACTGAAGCTTTCTTT
D: -; V: TRBV5-6; size: -; J: TRBJ1-5; CDR3: CASSLLGVGQPQHF; DNA: TGTGCCAGCAGCTTGCTCGGGGTCGGGCAGCCCCAGCATTTT
D: -; V: TRBV7-2; size: -; J: TRBJ2-5; CDR3: CASSLVAAYQETQYF; DNA: TGTGCCAGCAGCTTAGTAGCCGCGTACCAAGAGACCCAGTACTTC
D: -; V: TRBV11-2; size: many; J: TRBJ2-1; CDR3: CASSSRLGSYNEQFF; DNA: TGTGCCAGCAGCTCCCGTCTTGGGTCCTACAATGAGCAGTTCTTC
D: -; V: TRBV11-1; size: many; J: TRBJ2-6; CDR3: CASSSRQGGHSGANVLTF; DNA: TGTGCCAGCAGCTCAAGGCAGGGAGGCCACTCTGGGGCCAACGTCCTGACTTTC
D: -; V: TRBV7-9; size: -; J: TRBJ2-5; CDR3: CASSLSATQYF; DNA: TGTGCCAGCAGCTTGAGTGCGACCCAGTACTTC
D: -; V: TRBV9; size: -; J: TRBJ2-3; CDR3: CASSSSGPRSDTQYF; DNA: TGTGCCAGCAGCTCCAGCGGCCCTCGCAGTGATACGCAGTATTTT
D: -; V: TRBV12-3/TRBV12-4; size: few; J: TRBJ1-5; CDR3: CASTLGQPYSNQPQHF; DNA: TGTGCCAGCACCCTCGGACAGCCATATAGCAATCAGCCCCAGCATTTT
D: -; V: TRBV11-2; size: -; J: TRBJ2-2; CDR3: CASSSEGTNTGELFF; DNA: TGTGCCAGCAGCTCCGAGGGTACGAACACCGGGGAGCTGTTTTTT
D: -; V: TRBV29-1; size: few; J: TRBJ1-1; CDR3: CSGREPGTEAFF; DNA: TGCAGCGGCCGGGAACCGGGCACTGAAGCTTTCTTT
D: -; V: TRBV21-1; size: -; J: TRBJ1-5; CDR3: CASSGRLQHF; DNA: TGTGCCAGCAGTGGTCGTCTCCAGCATTTT
D: -; V: TRBV18; size: -; J: TRBJ1-1; CDR3: CASSPSSLGNTEAFF; DNA: TGTGCCAGCTCACCAAGCTCCCTAGGGAACACTGAAGCTTTCTTT